Below, 6 T cell receptor beta chains from the same sample are listed, as sequenced in a study of cytotoxic CD8 clonotypes in ibrutinib-treated CLL. Sequenced by immunoSEQ multiplex PCR; TCRdb stores in-frame clones only, minus some. The table has approximately 26,000 clones, about 82% seen once. The material was PBMCs, obtained after 24 months of ibrutinib treatment. These receptor sequences come from a human donor with chronic lymphocytic leukemia.

The chain has TRBV11-3 and TRBJ1-1; possibly TRBD1 for D (5 bases). CDR3 length equals 15 residues. Germline-derived CDR1 and CDR2 are SGHNT and YENEEA. Trimming left V 5 bases short and J 1 base short, with 14 bases between. In DNA form, the CDR3 reads TGTGCCAGCAGCCCAGAGGTCGGACAGAACACTGAAGCTTTCTTT. Amino acids: CASSPEVGQNTEAFF.

The chain is built from TRBV2 and TRBJ2-5; no firm D call. The CDR3 has 9 residues. Per the germline V gene, CDR1 is SNHLY and CDR2 is FYNNEI. The V end lost 8 bases, the J end lost 4 bases, and 2 bases lay between the germline ends. The CDR3 nucleotides are TGTGCCAGCGGAGAGACCCAGTACTTC. Translation gives CASGETQYF.

Only one count was recorded for this clone. The chain has TRBV11-2 and TRBJ2-1; the D call may be TRBD1 or TRBD2 (5 bases each). The CDR3 sequence is 13 residues long. The V gene lost 1 base and the J gene lost 7 bases, with 8 bases spanning the gap. Germline V gene data show CDR1 as SGHAT and CDR2 as FQNNGV. CDR3 nucleotide sequence: TGTGCCAGCAGCTTAGCCAGGGAGAATGAGCAGTTCTTC. Translated: CASSLARENEQFF.

CDR3 sequence: CASSQGQGASDEKLFF. The CDR3 DNA sequence: TGTGCCAGCAGCCAGGGACAGGGGGCAAGCGATGAAAAACTGTTTTTT. The V gene is TRBV11-3, the J gene TRBJ1-4; TRBD1 agrees at 12 bases. From germline, CDR1 is SGHNT and CDR2 YENEEA. V trimming: 5 bases; J trimming: 6 bases; junction bases outside the gene matches: 7. The CDR3 covers 16 residues.

This chain joins TRBV21-1 and TRBJ2-7; the table's TRBD2 call for D was not verified on the DNA. TRBV21-1 is termed a pseudogene. The CDR3 runs to 18 residues. The CDR3 spells CASSTRVGLAGGPYEQYF. DNA for the CDR3: TGTGCCAGCAGCACCCGTGTCGGACTAGCGGGGGGGCCCTACGAGCAGTACTTC.

V gene TRBV6-6 combines with J gene TRBJ1-5, with a weak D call TRBD1 (5 bases). The V end was cut by 1 base, the J end by 7 bases, with 11 bases between. The CDR3 is 14 amino acids. Per germline, CDR1 MNHNY and CDR2 SVGAGI (reference sequence). The CDR3 DNA reads TGTGCCAGCAGTTACTGGCAGGGCAGCCAGCCCCAGCATTTT. The encoded protein is CASSYWQGSQPQHF.